Described below is a single T cell receptor (beta chain) sequence and its context. CDR3 length: 13 amino acids. The germline V gene has CDR1 LGHDT and CDR2 YNNKEL (reference sequence). V was clipped by 3 bases and J by 6 bases, with 12 bases between them. The data were obtained in a study of blood T cell repertoires in COVID-19. The wider study: Material from acute and convalescent COVID-19 was sourced from the United States, Italy and Spain. T cells, B-cell-depleted T cells, or PBMCs provided the cDNA or gDNA that served as material.

The protocol was immunoSEQ multiplex PCR, while the TCRdb copy is restricted to in-frame clones and leaves out a portion. The sample yields fewer than 90,000 clones, around 88% seen once. The receptor was derived from a woman of 80 years or more with active or convalescent COVID-19. The sample was peripheral blood. V gene TRBV3-1 (or the pseudogene TRBV3-2) combines with J gene TRBJ2-7; D may be TRBD2 (6 bases). The CDR3 sequence is CASSHGSRSEQYF. CDR3 coding DNA: TGTGCCAGCAGCCACGGGAGTCGGAGCGAGCAGTACTTC.